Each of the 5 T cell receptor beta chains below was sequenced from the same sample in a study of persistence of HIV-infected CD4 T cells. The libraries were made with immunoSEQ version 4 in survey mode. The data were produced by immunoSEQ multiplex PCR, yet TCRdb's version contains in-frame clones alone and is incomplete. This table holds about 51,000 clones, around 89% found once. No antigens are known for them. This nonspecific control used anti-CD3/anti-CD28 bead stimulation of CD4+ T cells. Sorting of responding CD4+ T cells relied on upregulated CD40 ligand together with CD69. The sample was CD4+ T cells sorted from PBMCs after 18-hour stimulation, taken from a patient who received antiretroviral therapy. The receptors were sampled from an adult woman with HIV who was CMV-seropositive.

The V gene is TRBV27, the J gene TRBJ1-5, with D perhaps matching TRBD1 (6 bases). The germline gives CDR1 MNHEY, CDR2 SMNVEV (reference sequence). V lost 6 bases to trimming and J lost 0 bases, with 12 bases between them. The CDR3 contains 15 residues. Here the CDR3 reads CASRGTTHSNQPQHF. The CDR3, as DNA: TGTGCCAGCAGGGGGACAACCCATAGCAATCAGCCCCAGCATTTT.

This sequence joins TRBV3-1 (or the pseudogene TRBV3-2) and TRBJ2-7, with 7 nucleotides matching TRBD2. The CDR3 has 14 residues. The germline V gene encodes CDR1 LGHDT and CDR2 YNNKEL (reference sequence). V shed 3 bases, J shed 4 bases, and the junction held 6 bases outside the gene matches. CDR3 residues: CASSQRVGGYEQYF. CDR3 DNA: TGTGCCAGCAGCCAGAGGGTGGGGGGGTACGAGCAGTACTTC.

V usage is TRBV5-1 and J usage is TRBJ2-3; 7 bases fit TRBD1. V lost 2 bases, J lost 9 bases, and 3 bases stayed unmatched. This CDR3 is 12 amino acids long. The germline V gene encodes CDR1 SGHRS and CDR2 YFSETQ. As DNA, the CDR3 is TGCGCCAGCAGCTTACCGGGACAGACGCAGTATTTT. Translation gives CASSLPGQTQYF. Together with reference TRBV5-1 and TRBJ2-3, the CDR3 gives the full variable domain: KAGVTQTPRYLIKTRGQQVTLSCSPISGHRSVSWYQQTPGQGLQFLFEYFSETQRNKGNFPGRFSGRQFSNSRSEMNVSTLELGDSALYLCASSLPGQTQYFGPGTRLTVL.

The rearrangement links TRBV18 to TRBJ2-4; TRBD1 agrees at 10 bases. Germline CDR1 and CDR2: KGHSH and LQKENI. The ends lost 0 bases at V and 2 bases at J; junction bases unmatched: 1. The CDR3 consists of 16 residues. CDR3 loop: CASSPPGQGTKNIQYF. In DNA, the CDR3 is TGTGCCAGCTCACCACCGGGACAGGGGACCAAAAACATTCAGTACTTC.

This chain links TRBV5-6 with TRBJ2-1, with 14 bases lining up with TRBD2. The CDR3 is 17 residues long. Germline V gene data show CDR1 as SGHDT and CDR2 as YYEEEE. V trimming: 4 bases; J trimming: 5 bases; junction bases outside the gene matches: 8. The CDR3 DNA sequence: TGTGCCAGCAGCCCCCGACTAGCGGGGGGGCCAAACAATGAGCAGTTCTTC. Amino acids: CASSPRLAGGPNNEQFF.